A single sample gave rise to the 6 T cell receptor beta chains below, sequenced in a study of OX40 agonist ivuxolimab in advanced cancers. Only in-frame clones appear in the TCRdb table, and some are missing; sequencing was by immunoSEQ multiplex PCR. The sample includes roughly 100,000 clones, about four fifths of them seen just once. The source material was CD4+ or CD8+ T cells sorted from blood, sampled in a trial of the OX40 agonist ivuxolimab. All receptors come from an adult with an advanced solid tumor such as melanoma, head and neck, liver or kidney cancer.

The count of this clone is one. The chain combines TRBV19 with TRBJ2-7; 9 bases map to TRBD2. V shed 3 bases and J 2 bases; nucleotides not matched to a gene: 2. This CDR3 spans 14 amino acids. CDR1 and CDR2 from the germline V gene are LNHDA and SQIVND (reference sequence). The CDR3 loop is CASSISGSTYEQYF. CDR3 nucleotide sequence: TGTGCCAGTAGTATTAGCGGGAGTACCTACGAGCAGTACTTC.

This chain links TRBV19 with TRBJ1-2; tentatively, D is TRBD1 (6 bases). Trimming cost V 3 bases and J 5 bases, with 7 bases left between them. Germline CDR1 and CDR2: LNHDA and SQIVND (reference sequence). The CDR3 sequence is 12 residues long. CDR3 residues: CASSITGYGYTF. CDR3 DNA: TGTGCCAGTAGTATCACAGGGTATGGCTACACCTTC.

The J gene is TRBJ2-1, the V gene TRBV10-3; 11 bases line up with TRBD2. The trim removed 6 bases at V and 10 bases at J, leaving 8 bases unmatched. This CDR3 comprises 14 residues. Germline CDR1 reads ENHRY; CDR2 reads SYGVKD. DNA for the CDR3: TGTGCCATCAGGCCGGGACTAGCGGTATTAGAGCAGTTCTTC. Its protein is CAIRPGLAVLEQFF.

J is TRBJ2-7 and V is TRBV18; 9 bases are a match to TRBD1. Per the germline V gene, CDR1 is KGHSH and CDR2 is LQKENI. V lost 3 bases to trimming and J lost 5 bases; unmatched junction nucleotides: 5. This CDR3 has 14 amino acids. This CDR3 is CASSPEQGAHEQYF. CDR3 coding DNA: TGTGCCAGCTCACCCGAACAGGGGGCCCACGAGCAGTACTTC.

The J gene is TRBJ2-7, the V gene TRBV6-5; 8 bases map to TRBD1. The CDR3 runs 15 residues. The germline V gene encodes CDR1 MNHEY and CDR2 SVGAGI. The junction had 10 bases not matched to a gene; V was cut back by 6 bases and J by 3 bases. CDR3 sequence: CASSGQGGRYYEQYF. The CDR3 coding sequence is TGTGCCAGCAGCGGACAGGGAGGTCGCTACTACGAGCAGTACTTC.

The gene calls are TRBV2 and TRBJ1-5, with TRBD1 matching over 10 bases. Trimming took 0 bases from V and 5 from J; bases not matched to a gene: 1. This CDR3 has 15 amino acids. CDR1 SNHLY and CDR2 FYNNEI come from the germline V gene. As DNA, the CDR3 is TGTGCCAGCAGTGAAGCTGGGACAGGGGATCAGCCCCAGCATTTT. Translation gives CASSEAGTGDQPQHF.